The 20 T cell receptor beta chains reported below all come from one sample, sequenced in a study of response to subunit inactivated influenza vaccine. TCRdb itself ran the RT-PCR reads through MiXCR, one entry per CDR3 protein. The sample consists of more than 550,000 distinct CDR3 sequences, about 11% of them appearing once. These data were likewise used in another study, on T cells expressing NK-cell markers. That work adds: The TCR beta cDNA came from 5'RACE template switching with UMIs.

The material sequenced was PBMCs from blood, taken on the day of vaccination. Every receptor here comes from a man aged 50 or older who received an inactivated influenza vaccine.

Only one count was recorded for this clonotype. Sequence at one end of the junction differs from germline and may be a read error. The chain recombines TRBV20-1 with TRBJ2-7; 8 bases are shared with TRBD1. CDR1 is DFQATT, CDR2 SNEGSKA, per germline (reference sequence). This CDR3 contains 11 residues. CDR3 region: CSARSMTGACF. CDR3 nucleotides: TGCAGTGCTAGATCGATGACAGGGGCCTGCTTC.

Many counts were recorded for this clonotype. The chain links TRBV7-9 to TRBJ2-3; a weak D match, TRBD2 (6 bases). Germline V lookup: CDR1 SEHNR, CDR2 FQNEAQ (reference sequence). CDR3 size: 16 residues. V lost 0 bases to trimming and J lost 5 bases, with 15 bases between them. CDR3 loop: CASSLAPRLEGDTQYF. The CDR3 nucleotides are TGTGCCAGCAGCTTAGCGCCGAGACTAGAAGGAGATACGCAGTATTTT.

This clonotype was counted a few times. The chain combines TRBV18 with TRBJ2-3; TRBD1 matches 7 bases. V trimming: 2 bases; J trimming: 9 bases; junction bases outside the gene matches: 8. Germline assignment: CDR1 KGHSH and CDR2 LQKENI. This CDR3 comprises 14 residues. The CDR3 nucleotides read TGTGCCAGCTCACCAAGGGAAGACAGGGCAACGCAGTATTTT. As protein: CASSPREDRATQYF.

The J gene is TRBJ2-3, the V gene TRBV2, with 11 bases that match TRBD2. After removal of 6 bases from V and 4 bases from J, the junction contained 6 bases not matched to a gene. The CDR3 runs to 15 residues. Per the germline V gene, CDR1 is SNHLY and CDR2 is FYNNEI. The DNA for the CDR3 is TGTGCCAGCAGAGTAGCGGGAGGGCCCCCAGATACGCAGTATTTT. Protein: CASRVAGGPPDTQYF.

The table lists this clonotype with many counts. The V gene is TRBV29-1, the J gene TRBJ2-1; possibly TRBD2 for D (5 bases). Germline V lookup: CDR1 SQVTM, CDR2 ANQGSEA. The CDR3 covers 13 residues. The V end was cut by 6 bases, the J end by 2 bases, with 11 bases between. CDR3 bases: TGCAGCGTCCGGACTGGGACCTACAATGAGCAGTTCTTC. This translates into CSVRTGTYNEQFF.

This clonotype has a handful of counts. This chain joins TRBV5-1 and TRBJ2-3, with D tentatively TRBD1 or TRBD2 (5 bases each). The V end lost 4 bases, the J end lost 4 bases, and 13 bases lay between the germline ends. Germline V gene sequence: CDR1 SGHRS, CDR2 YFSETQ. This CDR3 spans 14 amino acids. CDR3: CASSGGSLADTQYF. In nucleotides, the CDR3 is TGCGCCAGCAGCGGGGGATCTTTAGCAGATACGCAGTATTTT.

The rearrangement joins TRBV12-3 or TRBV12-4 to TRBJ2-5; possibly TRBD1 for D (6 bases). The CDR3 sequence is 13 residues long. Trimming left V 7 bases short and J 5 bases short, with 14 bases between. The CDR3: CASIPRQDETQYF. CDR3 sequence (DNA): TGTGCCAGCATTCCCAGACAGGACGAGACCCAGTACTTC.

This clonotype was seen a handful of times. The chain uses TRBV2 and TRBJ2-3, with D perhaps TRBD1 (5 bases). V dropped 2 bases and J dropped 6 bases, with 9 bases sitting between them. The CDR3 has 13 residues. Germline CDR1 reads SNHLY; CDR2 reads FYNNEI. CDR3 sequence (DNA): TGTGCCAGCAGTGAAAGGGGTTTCGATACGCAGTATTTT. Amino acids: CASSERGFDTQYF.

This clonotype was seen a handful of times. The J gene is TRBJ1-1, the V gene TRBV4-2, with a tentative D call TRBD1 (5 bases). Between the trimmed V and J ends, which lost 0 bases and 0 bases, there was a span of 11 bases. This CDR3 region has 16 residues. The germline V gene has CDR1 LGHNA and CDR2 YNFKEQ. CDR3 sequence reads: CASSQDVAGMNTEAFF. The CDR3 coding sequence is TGTGCCAGCAGCCAAGATGTGGCAGGGATGAACACTGAAGCTTTCTTT.

CDR3 in amino acids: CASRRGNGDTQYF. CDR3 in DNA: TGTGCCAGCAGACGGGGGAATGGGGATACGCAGTATTTT. This chain joins TRBV12-3 or TRBV12-4 and TRBJ2-3; a possible D gene is TRBD2 (6 bases). The CDR3 totals 13 residues. Trimming shortened V by 6 bases and J by 6 bases, and 13 bases separated the two germline ends.

The CDR3 loop reads CASSLGGAANVLTF. Written as DNA, the CDR3 is TGCGCCAGCAGCTTGGGTGGTGCCGCCAACGTCCTGACTTTC. J is TRBJ2-6 and V is TRBV5-1; unclear D gene. With 0 bases removed from V and 7 bases from J, the gap between germline ends came to 8 bases. Germline V gene lookup returns CDR1 SGHRS and CDR2 YFSETQ. This CDR3 has 14 amino acids.

The V and J genes are TRBV20-1 and TRBJ2-7, with D possibly being TRBD2 (7 bases). Trimming left V 6 bases short and J 6 bases short, with 18 bases between. From germline, CDR1 is DFQATT and CDR2 SNEGSKA (reference sequence). This CDR3 comprises 13 residues. CDR3 sequence reads: CSAMGGQMSEQYF. The CDR3 DNA reads as TGCAGTGCGATGGGGGGGCAAATGTCCGAGCAGTACTTC.

This chain joins TRBV15 and TRBJ1-5; no reliable D call. The CDR3 sequence is 13 residues long. Trimming shortened V by 5 bases and J by 9 bases, and 14 bases separated the two germline ends. Germline CDR1 reads LNHNV; CDR2 reads YYDKDF (reference sequence). CDR3 bases: TGTGCCACCAGCTGGCGCCTAGGTTCGCCCCAGCATTTT. Protein product: CATSWRLGSPQHF.

In its sample, this clonotype was seen a few times. This chain joins TRBV10-3 and TRBJ2-1; D is ambiguous. Germline assignment: CDR1 ENHRY and CDR2 SYGVKD. This CDR3 is built from 13 residues. The ends were cut back, 0 bases at V and 6 bases at J, with 6 bases in the middle. The chain's CDR3 is CAISESGGNEQFF. In DNA, the CDR3 is TGTGCCATCAGTGAGTCGGGTGGCAATGAGCAGTTCTTC.

This clonotype has more than one count but fewer than ten. V gene TRBV24-1 combines with J gene TRBJ2-1; D may be TRBD1 (10 bases). The CDR3 extends over 19 amino acids. V lost 5 bases to trimming and J lost 5 bases, with 27 bases between them. Per the germline V gene, CDR1 is KGHDR and CDR2 is SFDVKD. The CDR3 DNA reads as TGTGCCACCAGTGGTCCGGGACAGGGGAGACTAGCGGCCGACAATGAGCAGTTCTTC. It encodes CATSGPGQGRLAADNEQFF.

As to this clonotype: The junction and the germline gene differ at one end; a read error may be behind it. The V and J genes are TRBV20-1 and TRBJ2-5; D perhaps matches TRBD2 (5 bases). Germline V gene data show CDR1 as DFQATT and CDR2 as SNEGSKA (reference sequence). This CDR3 contains 14 residues. The CDR3 spells CSTRELRAQETQYF. The DNA for the CDR3 is TGCAGTACTAGGGAGTTGCGGGCGCAAGAGACCCAGTACTTC.

The V gene is TRBV7-9, the J gene TRBJ1-2, with 9 positions matching TRBD1. The CDR3 spans 13 residues. Looked up from germline, CDR1 is SEHNR and CDR2 is FQNEAQ (reference sequence). Unmatched junction bases numbered 7, after V lost 6 bases and J lost 8 bases. The CDR3 region is CASRSTGGDGYTF. In DNA, the CDR3 is TGTGCCAGCAGATCTACAGGGGGCGACGGCTACACCTTC. Full variable domain (rest looked up from reference TRBV7-9 and TRBJ1-2): DTGVSQNPRHKITKRGQNVTFRCDPISEHNRLYWYRQTLGQGPEFLTYFQNEAQLEKSRLLSDRFSAERPKGSFSTLEIQRTEQGDSAMYLCASRSTGGDGYTFGSGTRLTVV.

This clonotype was counted only a few times. This chain joins TRBV21-1 and TRBJ1-5; the table calls TRBD1, which could not be checked here. TRBV21-1 is listed as a pseudogene. The CDR3 spans 19 residues. CDR3 amino acids: CASTFRGTGSPLGNQPQHF. CDR3 nucleotides: TGTGCCAGCACCTTCCGGGGGACAGGGTCCCCTTTGGGCAATCAGCCCCAGCATTTT.

The rearrangement joins TRBV7-2 to TRBJ1-3; D is unclear. V was pared by 7 bases and J by 9 bases, with 19 bases between. CDR3 size: 14 residues. Germline CDR1 and CDR2: SGHTA and FQGNSA. The DNA of the CDR3 is TGTGCCAGCAACCCGGGCGCCGCGTCAGGCACCATATATTTT. As protein: CASNPGAASGTIYF.

In this sample, this clonotype turned up many times. This chain joins TRBV5-1 and TRBJ1-2, with a possible D match to TRBD1 (5 bases). Trimming stripped 5 bases from V and 4 bases from J, with 15 bases between. Germline CDR1 is SGHRS and CDR2 is YFSETQ. This CDR3 region has 14 residues. CDR3 amino acids: CASREEGKSYGYTF. The CDR3 bases are TGCGCCAGCAGAGAGGAGGGGAAAAGCTATGGCTACACCTTC. The full variable domain, completed using reference TRBV5-1 and TRBJ1-2, is KAGVTQTPRYLIKTRGQQVTLSCSPISGHRSVSWYQQTPGQGLQFLFEYFSETQRNKGNFPGRFSGRQFSNSRSEMNVSTLELGDSALYLCASREEGKSYGYTFGSGTRLTVV.